Ten or more counts support the clone carrying this T cell receptor beta chain. Antigen: not known. The sample comes from a study of human T cells and chemical hapten exposure. The overall study: Weekly administration of diphenylcyclopropenone to the scalp of patients continued throughout the roughly 23-week study.

The library gave individual cDNA molecules unique molecular identifiers. TCRdb re-called the RACE reads through MiXCR, storing one row per CDR3 protein. The sample consists of about 85,000 distinct CDR3 sequences, 11% of them appearing once. This CDR3 spans 16 amino acids. Germline assignment: CDR1 DFQATT and CDR2 SNEGSKA (reference sequence). V was trimmed by 3 bases and J by 2 bases, leaving 20 bases between them. Study-level points and caveats: Higher patch test scores went with higher counts of PT1 expanded TCRs. It was expanded TCRs that formed significantly more large CDR3 similarity clusters than controls did.

Time point of the sample: patch test 2, 6 weeks after DPC sensitization. Treatment denoted: therapeutic diphenylcyclopropenone sensitization with weekly scalp DPC. The V and J genes are TRBV20-1 and TRBJ2-7; D is undetermined. This sample comprised whole blood, obtained in connection with sensitization to the hapten diphenylcyclopropenone (DPC). The TCR originated in a man between 18 and 35 years old with alopecia areata. Some clones in this sample may be carry-over from other donors' samples. CDR3 coding DNA: TGCAGTGCTAGGACAACACCGGGCTTAGAACCCTACGAGCAGTACTTC. It codes for CSARTTPGLEPYEQYF.